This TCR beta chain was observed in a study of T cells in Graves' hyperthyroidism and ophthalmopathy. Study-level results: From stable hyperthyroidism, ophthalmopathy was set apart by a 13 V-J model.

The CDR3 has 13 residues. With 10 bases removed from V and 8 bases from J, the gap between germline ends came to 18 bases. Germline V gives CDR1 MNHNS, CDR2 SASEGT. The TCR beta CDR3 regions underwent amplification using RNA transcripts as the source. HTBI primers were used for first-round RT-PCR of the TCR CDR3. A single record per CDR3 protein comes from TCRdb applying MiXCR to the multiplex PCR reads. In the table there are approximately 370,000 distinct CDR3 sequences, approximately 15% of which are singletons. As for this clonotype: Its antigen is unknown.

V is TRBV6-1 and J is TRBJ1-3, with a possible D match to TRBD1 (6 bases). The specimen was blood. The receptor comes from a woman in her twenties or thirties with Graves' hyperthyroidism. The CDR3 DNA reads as TGTGCCACCCGAGGCAGGGGAGTTTACACCATATATTTT. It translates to CATRGRGVYTIYF.